This T cell receptor beta chain appears in the sequencing data of a study of vaccination and CD4 T cells after COVID-19. Overall study context: Four females and six males made up the convalescents, two of whom were Hispanic. Controls used CEFX viral epitopes (positive), HIV-1 Nef peptides (negative), or no peptide.

The treatment was: roughly 10-day PBMC culture with coronavirus spike peptide pools or control peptides (ViraFEST assay). Cultured CD4+ T cell DNA was sequenced using the Oncomine TCR Beta short-read assay. TCRdb used MiXCR to reprocess the PCR reads, holding one entry per CDR3 protein. The sample has about 25,000 distinct CDR3 sequences, roughly 44% seen once. The germline gives CDR1 MNHEY, CDR2 SVGAGI. The CDR3 extends over 15 amino acids. V lost 4 bases to trimming and J lost 4 bases; unmatched junction nucleotides: 3. Note on this clonotype: Its antigen remains unknown.

The TCR originated in a human donor who had recovered from COVID-19. The sample taken for sequencing was CD4+ T cells from blood, cultured in vitro. The genes are TRBV6-5 and TRBJ2-1; 11 bases are a match to TRBD2. The DNA of the CDR3 is TGTGCCAGCAGTTTGAGACTAGCGGGATACAATGAGCAGTTCTTC. This sequence encodes CASSLRLAGYNEQFF.